This T cell receptor beta chain is drawn from a study of blood T cells in healthy people across ages. Germline assignment: CDR1 SGHRS and CDR2 YFSETQ. V was clipped by 3 bases and J by 4 bases, with 14 bases between them. The length of the CDR3 is 15 residues. This clonotype was picked up a small number of times. Its cognate antigen is unknown. Next came a second PCR, run for about 6 to 12 cycles, which used a sample-barcoded 5' primer along with a J-beta primer mix. TCRdb used MiXCR to reprocess the 5' RACE reads, holding one entry per CDR3 protein. The sample has about 650,000 distinct CDR3 sequences, 45% to 60% seen once. Findings and limits, study-wide: Relative to aged donors, long-lived donors carried more naive CD4+ cells and displayed higher diversity.

Healthy individuals of Caucasian origin from Russia, aged 6 to 90, served as donors. Approximately 9.4 milliliters was the volume of peripheral blood drawn from each donor. Whenever a sample was processed, at least 6 million PBMCs were isolated. Specimen: blood. This clonotype was obtained from an elderly woman in good health. The J gene is TRBJ2-1, the V gene TRBV5-1, with D perhaps matching TRBD2 (5 bases). CDR3 sequence (DNA): TGCGCCAGCAGCTCCCCAAGGACTCGGTACAATGAGCAGTTCTTC. This codes for CASSSPRTRYNEQFF.